This entry concerns a single TCR beta chain. The antigen remains undetermined. Method: immunoSEQ multiplex PCR; TCRdb's copy keeps in-frame clones and lacks some. The table lists 20,000 to 25,000 clones, under 85% of them singletons. This record belongs to a study of OX40 agonist ivuxolimab in advanced cancers. Regarding the study as a whole: Specificity for antigen went undetermined in the expanded peripheral T cells. It was also the case that some nonresponders had low normalized T-cell clonal expansion.

Germline V lookup: CDR1 LNHDA, CDR2 SQIVND (reference sequence). The CDR3 is made up of 16 amino acids. V shed 5 bases, J shed 2 bases, and the junction held 9 bases outside the gene matches. V usage is TRBV19 and J usage is TRBJ2-5; 9 nucleotides line up with TRBD1. The origin of this receptor is an adult with an advanced solid tumor such as melanoma, head and neck, liver or kidney cancer. The sequencing here drew on CD4+ or CD8+ T cells sorted from blood, taken in a trial of the OX40 agonist ivuxolimab. The CDR3 nucleotides are TGTGCCAGTAGTTTGGGACAGGGTGGGAATCAAGAGACCCAGTACTTC. Residues: CASSLGQGGNQETQYF.